The entry that follows covers one TCR beta chain sequence. Method: immunoSEQ multiplex PCR; TCRdb's copy keeps in-frame clones and lacks some. This table has tens of thousands of clones, about 88% appearing once. This record belongs to a study of control samples from healthy donors and cancer patients. Trimming shortened V by 4 bases and J by 3 bases, and 15 bases separated the two germline ends. The length of the CDR3 is 15 residues. Germline assignment: CDR1 LNHDA and CDR2 SQIVND (reference sequence). The source is a woman in her 70s in good health. Sequenced: blood. The genes are TRBV19 and TRBJ1-1; D is unclear. CDR3 DNA sequence: TGTGCCAGTAGTAGGACGCCTCACTTTGACACTGAAGCTTTCTTT. Amino acids: CASSRTPHFDTEAFF.